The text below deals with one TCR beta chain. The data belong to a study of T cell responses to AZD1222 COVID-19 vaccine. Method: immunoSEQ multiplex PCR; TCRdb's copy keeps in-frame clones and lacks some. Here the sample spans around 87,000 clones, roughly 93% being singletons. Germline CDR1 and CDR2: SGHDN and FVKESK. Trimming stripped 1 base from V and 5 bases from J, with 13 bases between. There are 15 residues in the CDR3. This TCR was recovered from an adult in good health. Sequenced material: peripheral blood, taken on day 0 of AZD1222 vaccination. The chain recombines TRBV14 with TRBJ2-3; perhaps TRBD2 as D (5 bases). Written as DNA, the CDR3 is TGTGCCAGCAGCCAAGTTGGGAGTTTTGGAGATACGCAGTATTTT. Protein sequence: CASSQVGSFGDTQYF.